Reported below is one T cell receptor (beta chain). This clonotype came up many times. Its antigen target is currently unknown. One base away there is no much larger clone; base qualities are not given. The entry originates in a study of T cells in Graves' hyperthyroidism and ophthalmopathy (dated by TCRdb to between 2018 and 2021). Notes on the research overall: Peripheral blood was collected at initial diagnosis, before any treatment. In several Graves' hyperthyroidism patients, the study also compared T-cell repertoires from thyroid tissue with T-cell repertoires from blood. After blood sampling, hyperthyroidism patients were treated with methimazole at a starting dose of 30 mg daily, and ophthalmopathy patients were treated with high-dose intravenous methylprednisolone. TCR Vbeta CDR3 sequencing of fewer than 150 peripheral blood samples (over 40 ophthalmopathy, about 75 hyperthyroidism and roughly 17 progressor patients) is reported in the paper. To identify TCR V-J signatures that set the groups apart, the researchers used a discovery cohort of about a hundred patients, made up of 43 with Graves' ophthalmopathy and 57 with stable Graves' hyperthyroidism. The approximately 100 discovery patients were divided at random into training and test sets in a 7:3 ratio. An independent validation cohort of under 20 hyperthyroidism patients and approximately 15 patients who later progressed to ophthalmopathy tested prospective prediction of ophthalmopathy.

The CDR3 goes from the cysteine to the phenylalanine over 14 residues. The read is trimmed to its CDR3 DNA, 42 bases read in frame from base 1. V is reduced by 1 base and J by 8 bases, leaving a spacing of 13 bases between them. From the germline V gene, CDR1 is MNHNS and CDR2 is SASEGT. The hyperthyroidism patients were between 18 and 65 years old and newly diagnosed, with a disease duration of less than 2 months. Exclusion was applied to patients with uncontrolled infections, other autoimmune diseases, pregnancy or lactation. Diagnoses were based on clinical symptoms, serum thyroxine and TRAb, thyroid ultrasound and orbital computed tomography. Blood from progressor patients was collected at the time of first diagnosis with hyperthyroidism, before any ophthalmopathy symptoms had appeared. PBMCs were separated from roughly 10 ml of fresh peripheral blood using Ficoll-Paque density gradient centrifugation. Patients classed as progressors first received a Graves' hyperthyroidism diagnosis and then went on to develop ophthalmopathy during follow-up. Total RNA was extracted with Trizol reagent, and quality was checked on an Agilent 2100 Bioanalyzer.

General findings and caveats noted by the study authors: No statistical method was used to set the sample size in advance, and investigators knew the group allocation. In cross-validation, a model built on a 13 V-J signature told ophthalmopathy apart from stable hyperthyroidism with 87.88% sensitivity and around 83% specificity, and in testing the same model reached 80%/75%. In validation, the model predicted progression to ophthalmopathy a median of about 5.9 months before onset, with about 64% sensitivity and 72.22% specificity. Most expanded thyroid clonotypes (frequency above 0.001) were also detected in blood, a finding suggesting that blood repertoires may reflect thyroid immune responses.

The TCR beta CDR3 regions were amplified from the RNA transcripts. A first-round RT-PCR of the TCR CDR3 used the HTBI primer set with the Qiagen OneStep RT-PCR kit. Libraries were constructed in a second round of multiplex PCR, after which size selection and purification were performed. Paired-end sequencing of the libraries was performed with 100 bp reads on an Illumina HiSeq2000. Processing in the source paper ran as follows. SOAPnuke was used to process the raw data, with reads discarded if the reads contained adapters or uncalled bases, had a mean Phred below 15, or lacked an exact constant-primer or identifier match. High-quality paired reads were merged using COPE v1.2.5, and each unique nucleotide sequence was defined as a clonotype. MiTCR v1.1 was used to align the clonotypes against IMGT TRBV, TRBD and TRBJ reference segments. Only V-J combinations with frequency above 0.0001, covering 98% to 99.2% of repertoires, were analysed. A TCS score was defined as the ratio between F50 (clonal expansion) and ExV (chaos), using BLOSUM62-based TCRdist between CDR3 peptides within each V-J. Welch's t-statistics and random forest reduced around 510 V-J features to 10 to 15, which were used in a naive Bayes classifier (R e1071). TCRdb applied fastp at Q25 and MiXCR to the public reads, then kept only in-frame beta chains. Every CDR3 protein is listed once, alongside the most common genes and DNA of its rows. The V and J calls and clone size come from TCRdb's table, not from the authors' own analysis. The sample table shows around 340,000 distinct CDR3 sequences, and about a sixth are seen once. Clones ranked in the top ten supply approximately 33% of the sample.

This TCR came from a woman aged 25 to 39 with Graves' hyperthyroidism that later progressed to Graves' ophthalmopathy. The sample consisted of blood. The chain uses TRBV6-1 and TRBJ2-3; the D gene assignment is ambiguous. The CDR3 protein sequence reads: CASSEGMVYGTQYF. The base sequence is TGTGCCAGCAGTGAAGGCATGGTCTATGGTACGCAGTATTTT.